This T cell receptor (beta chain) is from a study of blood T cell repertoires in COVID-19. In its sample, this clone was seen once. Original methodology: Reference gene primers were amplified, and this amplification served to estimate nucleated cell counts. Produced via immunoSEQ multiplex PCR; TCRdb's table is partial and in-frame only. V and J calls and clone size come straight from that table; D and trimming were deduced from the DNA. The sample lists some 83,000 clones; about 91% were seen once. The sample taken for sequencing was peripheral blood. This clonotype originated in a man aged 55 to 69 with acute or convalescent COVID-19.

The CDR3 reads CASSEQGMSDTQYF. CDR3 sequence (DNA): TGTGCCAGCAGTGAACAGGGTATGTCAGATACGCAGTATTTT. The chain joins TRBV6-1 to TRBJ2-3; possible D gene TRBD1, 5 bases. V lost 2 bases, J lost 4 bases, and 10 bases lay in between. This CDR3 region has 14 residues. From germline, CDR1 is MNHNS and CDR2 SASEGT.